This T cell receptor (gamma chain) was captured by sequencing in a study of gamma-delta chains in newborns, infants, children. V was clipped by 1 base and J by 5 bases; unmatched bases: 2. This CDR3 has 16 amino acids. Germline-derived CDR1 and CDR2 are GITISATS and ISYDGTV (reference sequence). This clone appeared a few times. Other nucleotide sequences from this sample produce the same CDR3. TCRdb re-analyzed the reads via CATT. The sample lists more than 400 gamma-chain clones; less than 55% were seen once. The sequence was obtained from a child who was a newborn, infant or young child, either healthy, febrile or measles-vaccinated (not recorded which). The chain carries TRGV9 and TRGJP. The J gene, missing from TCRdb, was assigned here through DNA to germline matching. What was sequenced was blood. The CDR3 loop is CALWEVKELGKKIKVF. The CDR3 region has the DNA TGTGCCTTGTGGGAGGTAAAAGAGTTGGGCAAAAAAATCAAGGTATTT.